The 21 T cell receptor beta chains reported below all come from one sample, sequenced in a study of blood T cells in healthy people across ages. The second PCR ran roughly 7 to 12 cycles with a sample-barcoded 5' primer and J-beta primers. TCRdb independently ran MiXCR on the 5' RACE reads; one entry per CDR3 protein. The sample has 600,000 to 900,000 distinct CDR3 sequences, more than 25% seen once. Another study also made use of these data, one on T cells of mothers and their children.

The sequencing input was blood. These TCRs come from a boy younger than 18 in good health.

V usage is TRBV9 and J usage is TRBJ1-4; D may be TRBD1 (5 bases). V lost 3 bases and J lost 10, with 13 bases in between. CDR1 and CDR2 from the germline V gene are SGDLS and YYNGEE. The CDR3 spans 13 residues. CDR3 nucleotide sequence: TGTGCCAGCAGCGAGGGTCCCCAGGGAAAACTGTTTTTT. Its protein product is CASSEGPQGKLFF.

The gene calls are TRBV28 and TRBJ2-1; no clear D gene. Trimming took 7 bases from V and 7 from J, leaving 14 bases between them. CDR3 length equals 13 residues. Germline values: CDR1 MDHEN, CDR2 SYDVKM. The CDR3 DNA reads as TGTGCCAGCACTCTCCTGGACGGGAATGAGCAGTTCTTC. It is translated as CASTLLDGNEQFF.

V is TRBV20-1 and J is TRBJ2-3; the match to TRBD1 covers 9 bases. The V gene's germline CDR1 is DFQATT and CDR2 SNEGSKA (reference sequence). The V and J ends lost 5 bases and 4 bases, in that order; junction bases with no gene match: 10. This CDR3 spans 15 amino acids. The CDR3 region is CSAFSGTGNPDTQYF. CDR3 bases: TGCAGTGCTTTTTCCGGGACAGGGAATCCAGATACGCAGTATTTT.

The chain employs TRBV5-1 and TRBJ2-1, with TRBD2 matching 11 bases. V dropped 3 bases and J dropped 8; count of bases not matched to a gene: 7. The CDR3 totals 15 residues. The V gene's germline CDR1 is SGHRS and CDR2 YFSETQ. In nucleotides, the CDR3 is TGCGCCAGCAGCTACTTAGCGGGGGGGAAGCATGAGCAGTTCTTC. Translating it yields CASSYLAGGKHEQFF.

The chain combines TRBV6-2 or TRBV6-3 with TRBJ1-2; 7 bases match TRBD1. CDR3 size: 13 residues. The V gene's germline CDR1 is MNHEY and CDR2 SVGEGT. J lost 4 bases, V lost 11 bases, and 10 bases had no gene match. The CDR3 loop is CAGTTGQAYGYTF. DNA for the CDR3: TGTGCCGGCACTACCGGACAGGCCTATGGCTACACCTTC.

The J gene is TRBJ2-7, the V gene TRBV25-1; 7 positions match TRBD2. Germline V gene sequence: CDR1 MGHDK, CDR2 SYGVNS. The CDR3 runs 16 residues. Trimming cost V 8 bases and J 3 bases; bases outside gene matches: 16. The CDR3 coding sequence is TGTGCCAGCTCCCCCCCGGGGGGACGGGGGGTCTACGAGCAGTACTTC. Its translation is CASSPPGGRGVYEQYF.

The rearrangement links TRBV29-1 to TRBJ2-5; D may be TRBD2 (7 bases). The CDR3 runs to 12 residues. Germline CDR1 reads SQVTM; CDR2 reads ANQGSEA. Trimming pared 7 bases from V and 5 bases from J, leaving 14 bases between. CDR3 sequence reads: CSARGAHETQYF. In DNA, the CDR3 is TGCAGCGCCCGGGGGGCCCATGAGACCCAGTACTTC.

This clonotype has only a few counts. The gene calls are TRBV6-5 and TRBJ2-3; D is unclear. Trimming stripped 2 bases from V and 2 bases from J, with 5 bases between. This CDR3 has 13 residues. Germline V CDR1 and CDR2: MNHEY, SVGAGI. The CDR3 spells CASSYDHTDTQYF. CDR3 in DNA: TGTGCCAGCAGTTACGATCACACAGATACGCAGTATTTT.

The V gene is TRBV4-1, the J gene TRBJ2-3; TRBD1 agrees at 11 bases. This CDR3 is 15 amino acids long. The ends lost 3 bases at V and 4 bases at J; junction bases unmatched: 3. Germline lookup yields CDR1 MGHRA and CDR2 YSYEKL. CDR3 sequence reads: CASSQGQGEADTQYF. The CDR3 DNA reads as TGCGCCAGCAGCCAGGGACAGGGGGAGGCAGATACGCAGTATTTT.

This clonotype was observed a handful of times. V usage is TRBV9 and J usage is TRBJ1-1; TRBD1 might be the D (5 bases). Germline assignment: CDR1 SGDLS and CDR2 YYNGEE. With 4 bases removed from V and 0 bases from J, the gap between germline ends came to 13 bases. The CDR3 covers 15 residues. The DNA for the CDR3 is TGTGCCAGCAGCTCGACGGGGGGGGTGAACACTGAAGCTTTCTTT. The encoded protein is CASSSTGGVNTEAFF.

The rearrangement joins TRBV7-9 to TRBJ1-1; D not resolved. The V end was cut by 4 bases, the J end by 7 bases, with 16 bases between. CDR1 is SEHNR, CDR2 FQNEAQ, per germline (reference sequence). This CDR3 is 14 amino acids long. The CDR3 here is CASSYASYGDEAFF. CDR3 coding DNA: TGTGCCAGCAGCTATGCGAGTTACGGGGATGAAGCTTTCTTT.

The V gene is TRBV11-2, the J gene TRBJ1-1; the D gene is possibly TRBD1 (5 bases). Between the trimmed V and J ends, which lost 3 bases and 5 bases, there was a span of 13 bases. The CDR3 loop spans 14 amino acids. Germline V gene data show CDR1 as SGHAT and CDR2 as FQNNGV. The CDR3 protein is CASSFQEGRTEAFF. The CDR3 DNA reads as TGTGCCAGCAGCTTCCAGGAGGGGAGAACTGAAGCTTTCTTT.

This clonotype was counted ten times or more. Mismatch with germline at one junction end may stem from a read error. The chain recombines TRBV7-2 with TRBJ2-1; 13 bases line up with TRBD2. The CDR3 has 15 amino acids. Germline V gene sequence: CDR1 SGHTA, CDR2 FQGNSA. CDR3 bases: TGCGCCAGCAGCCCCTGGACTAGCGGGGGCAATGAGCAGTTCTTC. This codes for CASSPWTSGGNEQFF.

This clonotype turned up a few times. The chain joins TRBV5-1 to TRBJ2-5; 11 bases are shared with TRBD2. CDR3 length: 17 amino acids. Losses at the gene ends were 3 bases for V and 1 base for J; bases not matched to a gene: 8. Germline CDR1 and CDR2: SGHRS and YFSETQ. In DNA form, the CDR3 reads TGCGCCAGCAGCTGGGGGGTGACTAGCGGGGTCCAAGAGACCCAGTACTTC. This encodes CASSWGVTSGVQETQYF.

Turning to this clonotype: With a much larger clone just one base away, this may be a read error. CDR3 region: CSARRPGWGEQFF. In DNA, the CDR3 is TGCAGTGCTCGGAGACCGGGATGGGGTGAGCAGTTCTTC. The chain combines TRBV20-1 with TRBJ2-1; possible D gene TRBD2, 5 bases. The CDR3 covers 13 residues. Germline CDR1 and CDR2: DFQATT and SNEGSKA (reference sequence). The V gene lost 5 bases and the J gene lost 9 bases, with 17 bases spanning the gap.

V and J are TRBV28 and TRBJ2-7; perhaps TRBD1 as D (5 bases). Deletions cut 6 bases from V and 5 bases from J, with 14 bases between. There are 13 residues in the CDR3. Per germline, CDR1 MDHEN and CDR2 SYDVKM. CDR3 DNA: TGTGCCAGCAGGGACACAGGTTCCGACGAGCAGTACTTC. It translates to CASRDTGSDEQYF.

This chain links TRBV12-3 or TRBV12-4 with TRBJ1-2; a possible D gene is TRBD1 (6 bases). The V end lost 4 bases, the J end lost 2 bases, and 14 bases lay between the germline ends. This CDR3 is built from 15 residues. The CDR3 DNA reads as TGTGCCAGCAGTTCCAACAGGGAAATGAACTATGGCTACACCTTC. Its translation is CASSSNREMNYGYTF.

This chain connects TRBV4-1 to TRBJ1-6; the D gene is possibly TRBD1 (5 bases). Germline CDR1 and CDR2: MGHRA and YSYEKL. The CDR3 covers 12 residues. V was cut by 5 bases and J by 10 bases, with 9 bases left in between. The chain's CDR3 is CASSRGRSPLHF. The CDR3 DNA is TGCGCCAGCAGCAGGGGACGGTCACCCCTCCACTTT.

This clonotype was picked up a small number of times. Here the CDR3 omits its conserved ending phenylalanine or tryptophan, so a read error is the likely source. The V gene is TRBV29-1, the J gene TRBJ2-4; D uncertain. This CDR3 has 14 residues. Germline values: CDR1 SQVTM, CDR2 ANQGSEA. V lost 6 bases and J 8 bases, leaving 20 bases between the germline ends. CDR3 in amino acids: CSVSEFLEVDIQYL. The CDR3 DNA is TGCAGCGTCTCCGAGTTCCTGGAAGTGGACATTCAGTACCTC.

This clonotype was counted a few times. The chain joins TRBV29-1 to TRBJ1-3, with D maybe TRBD1 (6 bases). Germline-derived CDR1 and CDR2 are SQVTM and ANQGSEA. Trimming shortened V by 5 bases and J by 6 bases, and 14 bases separated the two germline ends. The CDR3 loop spans 13 amino acids. CDR3 bases: TGCAGCGTTACCGGGACAAAGACAAACACCATATATTTT. It is translated as CSVTGTKTNTIYF.

The table lists this clonotype with a few counts. The chain links TRBV20-1 to TRBJ2-5; the match to TRBD2 covers 8 bases. The trim removed 4 bases at V and 0 bases at J, leaving 7 bases unmatched. The CDR3 sequence is 15 residues long. CDR1 is DFQATT and CDR2 is SNEGSKA in the germline V gene (reference sequence). The CDR3 region has the DNA TGCAGTGCTATGCCGGGACTAGTGGACCAAGAGACCCAGTACTTC. It is translated as CSAMPGLVDQETQYF.